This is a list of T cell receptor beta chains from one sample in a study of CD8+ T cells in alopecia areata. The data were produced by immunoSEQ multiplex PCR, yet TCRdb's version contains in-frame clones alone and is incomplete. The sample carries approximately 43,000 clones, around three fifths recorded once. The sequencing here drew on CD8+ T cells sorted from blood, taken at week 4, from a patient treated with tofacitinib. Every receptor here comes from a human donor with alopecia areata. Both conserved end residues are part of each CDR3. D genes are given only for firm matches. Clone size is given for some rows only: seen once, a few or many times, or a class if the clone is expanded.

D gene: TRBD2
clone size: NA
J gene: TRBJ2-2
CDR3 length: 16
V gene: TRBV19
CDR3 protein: CATRDYPVANTGELFF
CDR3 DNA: TGTGCCACTCGGGACTATCCAGTAGCGAACACCGGGGAGCTGTTTTTT

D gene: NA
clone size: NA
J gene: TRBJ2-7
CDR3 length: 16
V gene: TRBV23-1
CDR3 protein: CASSPETQDLTYEQYF
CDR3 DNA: TGCGCCAGCAGTCCAGAGACTCAGGACTTAACCTACGAGCAGTACTTC

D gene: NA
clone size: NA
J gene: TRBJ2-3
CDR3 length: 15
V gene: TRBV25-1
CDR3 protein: CASRGFGAGKDTQYF
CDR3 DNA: TGTGCCAGCAGAGGCTTTGGGGCAGGGAAAGATACGCAGTATTTT

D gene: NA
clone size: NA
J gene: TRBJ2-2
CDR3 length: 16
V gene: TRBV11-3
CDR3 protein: CASSDPRGVNTGELFF
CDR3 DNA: TGTGCCAGCAGTGACCCCAGGGGTGTGAACACCGGGGAGCTGTTTTTT

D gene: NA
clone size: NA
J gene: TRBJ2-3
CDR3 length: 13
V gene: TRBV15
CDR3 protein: CATSPSGTDTQYF
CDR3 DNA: TGTGCCACCAGCCCTAGTGGCACAGATACGCAGTATTTT

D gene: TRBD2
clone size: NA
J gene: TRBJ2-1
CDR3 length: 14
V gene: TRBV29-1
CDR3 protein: CSVRGPGGANEQFF
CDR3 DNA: TGCAGCGTCCGAGGTCCCGGGGGGGCAAATGAGCAGTTCTTC

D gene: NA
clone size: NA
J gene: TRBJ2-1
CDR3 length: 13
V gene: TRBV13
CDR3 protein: CASSLRASNEQFF
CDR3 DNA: TGTGCCAGCAGCCTACGAGCGAGCAATGAGCAGTTCTTC

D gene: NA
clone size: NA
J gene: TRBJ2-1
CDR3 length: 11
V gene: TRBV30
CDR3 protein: CAWSVNNEQFF
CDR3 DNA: TGTGCCTGGAGTGTTAACAATGAGCAGTTCTTC

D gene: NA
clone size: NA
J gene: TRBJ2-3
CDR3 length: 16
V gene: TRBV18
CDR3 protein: CASSPRWAGATDTQYF
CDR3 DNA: TGTGCCAGCTCACCACGGTGGGCAGGGGCCACAGATACGCAGTATTTT

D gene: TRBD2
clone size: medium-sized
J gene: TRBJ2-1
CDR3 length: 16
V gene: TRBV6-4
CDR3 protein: CASSEAERGGYNEQFF
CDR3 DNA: TGTGCCAGCAGTGAGGCCGAGCGGGGGGGCTACAATGAGCAGTTCTTC

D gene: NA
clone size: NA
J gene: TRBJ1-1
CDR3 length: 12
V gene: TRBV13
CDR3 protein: CASSTENTEAFF
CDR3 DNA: TGTGCCAGCAGCACAGAGAACACTGAAGCTTTCTTT

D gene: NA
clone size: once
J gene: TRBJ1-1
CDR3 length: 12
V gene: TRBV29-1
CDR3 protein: CSVVLLEGEAFF
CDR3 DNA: TGCAGCGTTGTGTTATTGGAGGGTGAAGCTTTCTTT

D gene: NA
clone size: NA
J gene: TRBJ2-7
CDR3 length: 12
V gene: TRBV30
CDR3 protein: CAWSDRGNEQYF
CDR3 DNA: TGTGCCTGGAGTGATAGGGGCAACGAGCAGTACTTC

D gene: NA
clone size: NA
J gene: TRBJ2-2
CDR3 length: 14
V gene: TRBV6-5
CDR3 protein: CASSYADYTGELFF
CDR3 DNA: TGTGCCAGCAGTTACGCCGACTACACCGGGGAGCTGTTTTTT

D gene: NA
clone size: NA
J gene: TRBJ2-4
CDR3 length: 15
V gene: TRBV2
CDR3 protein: CASSDPYTGKNIQYF
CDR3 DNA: TGTGCCAGCAGTGACCCGTATACAGGGAAAAACATTCAGTACTTC

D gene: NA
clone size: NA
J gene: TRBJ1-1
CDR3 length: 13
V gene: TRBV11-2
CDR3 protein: CASSLERQLEAFF
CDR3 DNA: TGTGCCAGCAGCTTAGAGCGACAGCTTGAAGCTTTCTTT

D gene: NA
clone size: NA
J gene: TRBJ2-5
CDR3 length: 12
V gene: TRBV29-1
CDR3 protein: CSVWSGEETQYF
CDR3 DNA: TGCAGCGTCTGGTCAGGGGAAGAGACCCAGTACTTC

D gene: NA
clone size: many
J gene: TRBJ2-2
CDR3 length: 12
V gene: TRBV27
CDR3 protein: CASSVQYGELFF
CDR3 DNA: TGTGCCAGCAGTGTCCAGTACGGGGAGCTGTTTTTT

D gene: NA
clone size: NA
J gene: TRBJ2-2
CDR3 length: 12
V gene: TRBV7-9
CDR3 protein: CASSPPTGELFF
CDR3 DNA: TGTGCCAGCAGCCCACCGACCGGGGAGCTGTTTTTT

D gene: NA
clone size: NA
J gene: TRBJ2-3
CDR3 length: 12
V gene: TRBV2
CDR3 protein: CASRGAQDTQYF
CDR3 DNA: TGTGCCAGCCGCGGGGCCCAAGATACGCAGTATTTT

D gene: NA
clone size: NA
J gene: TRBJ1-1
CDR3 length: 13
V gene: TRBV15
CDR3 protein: CATKSVDRSEAFF
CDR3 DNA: TGTGCCACCAAGTCCGTTGACAGGTCTGAAGCTTTCTTT

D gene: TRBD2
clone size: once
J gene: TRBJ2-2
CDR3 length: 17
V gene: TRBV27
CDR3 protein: CASSFSLAGGPGGELFF
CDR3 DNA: TGTGCCAGCAGTTTCTCCCTAGCGGGGGGGCCTGGCGGGGAGCTGTTTTTT

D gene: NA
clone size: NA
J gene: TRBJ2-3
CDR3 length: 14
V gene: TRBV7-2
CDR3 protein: CASSFLIRLDTQYF
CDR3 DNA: TGTGCCAGCAGCTTTTTAATCCGACTAGATACGCAGTATTTT

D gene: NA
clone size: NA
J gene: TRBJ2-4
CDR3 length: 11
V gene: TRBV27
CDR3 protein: CASSRGNIQYF
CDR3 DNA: TGTGCCAGCAGTCGCGGAAACATTCAGTACTTC

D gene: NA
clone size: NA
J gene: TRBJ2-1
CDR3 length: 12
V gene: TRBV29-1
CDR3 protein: CSSRIGGNEQFF
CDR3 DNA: TGCAGCTCCAGAATAGGGGGGAATGAGCAGTTCTTC

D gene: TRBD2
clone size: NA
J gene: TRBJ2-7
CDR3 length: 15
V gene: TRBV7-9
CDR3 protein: CASRPASGGDYEQYF
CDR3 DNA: TGTGCCAGCCGCCCCGCTAGCGGGGGTGACTACGAGCAGTACTTC

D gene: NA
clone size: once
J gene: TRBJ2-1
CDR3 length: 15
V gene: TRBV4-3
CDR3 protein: CASSQVHPTSGEQFF
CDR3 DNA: TGCGCCAGCAGCCAAGTCCACCCGACGTCAGGGGAGCAGTTCTTC

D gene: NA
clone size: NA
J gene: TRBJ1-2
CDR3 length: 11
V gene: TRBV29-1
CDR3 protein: CSVDASMGYTF
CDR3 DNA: TGCAGCGTTGATGCATCGATGGGCTACACCTTC

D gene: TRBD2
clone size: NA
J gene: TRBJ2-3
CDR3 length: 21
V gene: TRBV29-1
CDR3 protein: CSVETLLEAGGLPLPTDTQYF
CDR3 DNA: TGCAGCGTTGAAACCCTCCTGGAAGCGGGGGGGCTTCCCCTCCCCACAGATACGCAGTATTTT

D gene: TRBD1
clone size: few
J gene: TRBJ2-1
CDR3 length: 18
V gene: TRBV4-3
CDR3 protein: CASSQDLGTGAIYNEQFF
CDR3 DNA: TGCGCCAGCAGCCAAGATCTAGGGACAGGGGCTATCTACAATGAGCAGTTCTTC

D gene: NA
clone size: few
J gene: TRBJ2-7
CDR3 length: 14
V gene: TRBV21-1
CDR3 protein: CASSRGGAVYEQYF
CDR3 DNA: TGTGCCAGCAGCCGTGGGGGGGCCGTCTACGAGCAGTACTTC

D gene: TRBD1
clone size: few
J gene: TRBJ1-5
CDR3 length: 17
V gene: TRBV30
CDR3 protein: CAWSGQGARWGNQPQHF
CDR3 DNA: TGTGCCTGGAGCGGACAGGGGGCGAGGTGGGGCAATCAGCCCCAGCATTTT

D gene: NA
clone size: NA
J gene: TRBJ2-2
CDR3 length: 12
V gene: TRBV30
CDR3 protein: CAWSVIAGELFF
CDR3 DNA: TGTGCCTGGAGTGTAATCGCCGGGGAGCTGTTTTTT

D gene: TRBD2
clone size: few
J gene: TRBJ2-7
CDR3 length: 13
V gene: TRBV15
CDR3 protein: CATSRAGDYEQYF
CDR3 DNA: TGTGCCACCAGCAGGGCGGGGGACTACGAGCAGTACTTC

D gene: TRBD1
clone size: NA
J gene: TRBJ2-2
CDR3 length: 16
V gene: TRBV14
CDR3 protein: CASSPSGTANTGELFF
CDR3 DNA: TGTGCCAGCAGTCCCTCCGGGACAGCGAACACCGGGGAGCTGTTTTTT

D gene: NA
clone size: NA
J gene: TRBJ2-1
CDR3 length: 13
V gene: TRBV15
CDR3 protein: CATSRDIRDEQFF
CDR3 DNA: TGTGCCACCAGCAGAGATATTCGCGATGAGCAGTTCTTC

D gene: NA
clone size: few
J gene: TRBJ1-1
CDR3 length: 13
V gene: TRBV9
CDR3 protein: CASSPGGGTEAFF
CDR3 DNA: TGTGCCAGCAGCCCCGGGGGGGGCACTGAAGCTTTCTTT

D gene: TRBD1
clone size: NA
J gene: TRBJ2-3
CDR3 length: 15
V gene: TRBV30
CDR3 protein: CAWSAGTGSGDTQYF
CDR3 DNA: TGTGCCTGGAGTGCCGGGACAGGGAGTGGTGATACGCAGTATTTT

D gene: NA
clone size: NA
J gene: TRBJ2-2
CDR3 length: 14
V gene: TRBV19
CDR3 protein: CASSMMQDTGELFF
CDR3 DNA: TGTGCCAGTAGTATGATGCAGGACACCGGGGAGCTGTTTTTT

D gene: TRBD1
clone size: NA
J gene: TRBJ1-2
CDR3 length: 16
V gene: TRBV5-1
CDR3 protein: CASSPGTGEESYGYTF
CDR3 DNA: TGCGCCAGCAGCCCCGGGACAGGGGAGGAGAGCTATGGCTACACCTTC

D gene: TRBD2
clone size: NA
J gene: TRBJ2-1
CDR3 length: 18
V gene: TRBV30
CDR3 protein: CAWSVQPFSGGDTNEQFF
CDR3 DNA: TGTGCCTGGAGTGTACAACCCTTTAGCGGGGGGGATACCAATGAGCAGTTCTTC

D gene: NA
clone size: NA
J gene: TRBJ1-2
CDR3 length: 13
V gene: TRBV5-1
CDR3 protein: CASSLGSNYGYTF
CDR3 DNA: TGCGCCAGCAGCTTAGGCAGCAACTATGGCTACACCTTC

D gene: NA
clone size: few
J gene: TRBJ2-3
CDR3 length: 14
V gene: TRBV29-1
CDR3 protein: CSVADTGGTDTQYF
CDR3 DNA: TGCAGCGTTGCGGACACGGGGGGCACAGATACGCAGTATTTT